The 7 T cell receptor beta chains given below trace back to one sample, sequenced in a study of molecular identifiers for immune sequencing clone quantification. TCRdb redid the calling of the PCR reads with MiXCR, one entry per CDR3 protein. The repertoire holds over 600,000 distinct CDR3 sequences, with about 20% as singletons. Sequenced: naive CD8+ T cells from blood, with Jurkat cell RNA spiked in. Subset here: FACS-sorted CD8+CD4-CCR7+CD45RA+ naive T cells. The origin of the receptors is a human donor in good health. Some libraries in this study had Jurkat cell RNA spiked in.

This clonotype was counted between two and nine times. The CDR3 sequence: CAWSALTYGYTF. The DNA for the CDR3 is TGTGCCTGGAGCGCCCTTACCTATGGCTACACCTTC. The V gene is TRBV30, the J gene TRBJ1-2; D gene unclear. CDR1 and CDR2 from the germline V gene are GTSNPN and SVGIG (reference sequence). The CDR3 has 12 amino acids. The germline V and J ends were trimmed by 3 bases and 4 bases, with 9 bases remaining between them.

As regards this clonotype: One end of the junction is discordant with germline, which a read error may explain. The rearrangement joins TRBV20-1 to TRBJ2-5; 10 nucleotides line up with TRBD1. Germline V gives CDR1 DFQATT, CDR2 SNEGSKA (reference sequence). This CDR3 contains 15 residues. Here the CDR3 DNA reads TGCAGTGCTAGGGAGAGACAGGGGGCGCGGGAGACCCTGTACTTC. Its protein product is CSARERQGARETLYF.

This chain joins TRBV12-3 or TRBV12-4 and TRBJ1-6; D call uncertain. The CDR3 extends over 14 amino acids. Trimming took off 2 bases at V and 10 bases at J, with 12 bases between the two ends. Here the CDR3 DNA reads TGTGCCAGCAGTTTAAGTCTGTCCAACTCACCCCTCCACTTT. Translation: CASSLSLSNSPLHF.

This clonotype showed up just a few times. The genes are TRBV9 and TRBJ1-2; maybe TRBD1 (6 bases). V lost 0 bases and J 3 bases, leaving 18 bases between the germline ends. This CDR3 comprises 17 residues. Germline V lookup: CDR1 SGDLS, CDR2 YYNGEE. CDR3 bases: TGTGCCAGCAGCGTAGAGTCCCCCCCGGGGGCATACTATGGCTACACCTTC. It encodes CASSVESPPGAYYGYTF.

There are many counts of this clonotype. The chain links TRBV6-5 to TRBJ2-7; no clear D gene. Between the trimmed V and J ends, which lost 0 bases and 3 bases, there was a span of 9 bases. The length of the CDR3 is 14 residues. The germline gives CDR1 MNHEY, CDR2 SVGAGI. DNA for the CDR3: TGTGCCAGCAGTTACTCGGCGGAGTACTACGAGCAGTACTTC. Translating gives CASSYSAEYYEQYF.

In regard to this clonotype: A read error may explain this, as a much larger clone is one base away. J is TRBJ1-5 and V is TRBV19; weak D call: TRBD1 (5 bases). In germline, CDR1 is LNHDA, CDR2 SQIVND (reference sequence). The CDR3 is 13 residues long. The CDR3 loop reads CASKEGVRQPRHF. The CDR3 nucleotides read TGTGCCAGTAAGGAAGGGGTAAGACAGCCCCGGCATTTT.

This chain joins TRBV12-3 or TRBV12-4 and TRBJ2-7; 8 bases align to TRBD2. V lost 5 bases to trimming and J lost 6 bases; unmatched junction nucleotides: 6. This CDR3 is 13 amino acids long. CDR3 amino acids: CASSGRRGVEQYF. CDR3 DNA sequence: TGTGCCAGCAGTGGGAGGCGGGGGGTCGAGCAGTACTTC.